This T cell receptor (beta chain) emerged from a study of cytomegalovirus exposure and HLA in healthy donors. The PCR was carried out with 60 Vbeta primers and 13 Jbeta primers. Study processing details: Unique TCR beta chains numbered roughly 80 million in a later analysis, with roughly 11 million shared. Sequenced by immunoSEQ multiplex PCR; TCRdb stores in-frame clones only, minus some. The V and J calls and the clone size are those of that table, but D and trimming were determined from the DNA. Seen here are some 76,000 clones, 78% observed once, and the top ten hold nearly 9%. General study results and limits: Because they were indistinguishable, some V segments, including TRBV6-2 and TRBV6-3, were excluded.

CDR3 length: 17 amino acids. The V and J ends lost 2 bases and 7 bases respectively, with 21 bases between them. CDR1 and CDR2 from the germline V gene are MNHEY and SMNVEV (reference sequence). On this clone: Antigen specificity is unknown.

The sequence was obtained from a woman aged 40 to 50 in good health and CMV-seropositive. The chain has TRBV27 and TRBJ2-1; TRBD2 might be the D (7 bases). Sequencing was done on a sample of PBMCs. The CDR3 region has the DNA TGTGCCAGCAGTTTACCTTCTGGGGGGGGCGATTTTAATGAGCAGTTCTTC. Its translation: CASSLPSGGGDFNEQFF.